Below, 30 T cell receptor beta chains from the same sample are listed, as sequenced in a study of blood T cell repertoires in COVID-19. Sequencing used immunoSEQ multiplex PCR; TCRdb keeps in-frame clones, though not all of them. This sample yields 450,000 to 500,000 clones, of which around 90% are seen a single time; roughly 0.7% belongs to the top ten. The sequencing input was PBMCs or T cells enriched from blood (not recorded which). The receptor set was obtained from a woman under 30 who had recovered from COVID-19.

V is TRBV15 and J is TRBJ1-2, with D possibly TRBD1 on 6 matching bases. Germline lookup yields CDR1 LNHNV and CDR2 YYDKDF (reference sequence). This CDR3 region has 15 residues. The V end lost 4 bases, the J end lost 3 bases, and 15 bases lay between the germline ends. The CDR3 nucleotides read TGTGCCACCAGCAATTACAGGGAAGGAGACTATGGCTACACCTTC. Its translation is CATSNYREGDYGYTF.

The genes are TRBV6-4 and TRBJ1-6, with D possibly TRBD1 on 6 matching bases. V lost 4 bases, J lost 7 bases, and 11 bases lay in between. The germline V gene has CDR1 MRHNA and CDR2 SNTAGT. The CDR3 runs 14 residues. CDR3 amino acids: CASSGEGGNSPLHF. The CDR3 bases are TGTGCCAGCAGTGGGGAGGGGGGGAATTCACCCCTCCACTTT.

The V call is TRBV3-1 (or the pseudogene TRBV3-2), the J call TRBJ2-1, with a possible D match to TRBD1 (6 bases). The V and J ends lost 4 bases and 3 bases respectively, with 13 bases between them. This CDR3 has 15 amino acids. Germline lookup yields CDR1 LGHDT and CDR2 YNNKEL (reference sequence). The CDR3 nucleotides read TGTGCCAGCAGCCGAGCCAGGGGCGACTACAATGAGCAGTTCTTC. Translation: CASSRARGDYNEQFF.

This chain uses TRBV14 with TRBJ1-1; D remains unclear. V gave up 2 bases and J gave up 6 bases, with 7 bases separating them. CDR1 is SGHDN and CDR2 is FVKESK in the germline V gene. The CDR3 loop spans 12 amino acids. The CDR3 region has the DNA TGTGCCAGCAGCCAACGGTTAGCTGAAGCTTTCTTT. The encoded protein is CASSQRLAEAFF.

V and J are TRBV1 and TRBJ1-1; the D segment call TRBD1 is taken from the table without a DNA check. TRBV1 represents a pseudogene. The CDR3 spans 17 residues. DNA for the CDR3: TGCACCAGCAGCCGGGGGACAGGGGGCGTTTGGGACACTGAAGCTTTCTTT. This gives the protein CTSSRGTGGVWDTEAFF.

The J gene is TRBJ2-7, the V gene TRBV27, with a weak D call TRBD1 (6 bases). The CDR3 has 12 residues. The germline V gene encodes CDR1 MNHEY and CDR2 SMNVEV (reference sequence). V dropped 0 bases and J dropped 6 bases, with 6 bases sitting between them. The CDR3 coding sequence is TGTGCCAGCAGTTTATCAGGGGGCGAGCAGTACTTC. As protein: CASSLSGGEQYF.

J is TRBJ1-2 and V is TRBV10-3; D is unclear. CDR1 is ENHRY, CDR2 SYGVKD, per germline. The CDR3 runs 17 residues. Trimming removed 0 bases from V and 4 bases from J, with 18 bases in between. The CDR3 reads CAISESWRDRETYGYTF. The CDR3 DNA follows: TGTGCCATCAGTGAGTCGTGGCGGGATAGGGAGACCTATGGCTACACCTTC.

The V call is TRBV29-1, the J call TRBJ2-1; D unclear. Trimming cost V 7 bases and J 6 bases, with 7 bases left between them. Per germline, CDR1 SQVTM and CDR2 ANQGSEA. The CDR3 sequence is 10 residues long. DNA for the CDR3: TGCAGCGGACTGTTCAATGAGCAGTTCTTC. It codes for CSGLFNEQFF.

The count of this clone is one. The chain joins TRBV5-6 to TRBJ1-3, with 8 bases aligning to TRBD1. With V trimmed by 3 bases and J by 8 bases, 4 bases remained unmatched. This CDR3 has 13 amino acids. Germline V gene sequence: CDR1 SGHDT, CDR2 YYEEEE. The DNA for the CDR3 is TGTGCCAGCAGCTCAGGGGGCAGGGACACCATATATTTT. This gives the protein CASSSGGRDTIYF.

The CDR3 reads CASSEGYSSYEQYF. The CDR3 coding sequence is TGTGCCAGCAGTGAAGGCTACAGCTCCTACGAGCAGTACTTC. V and J are TRBV6-1 and TRBJ2-7, with no clear D. The V gene lost 1 base and the J gene lost 0 bases, with 7 bases spanning the gap. Per the germline V gene, CDR1 is MNHNS and CDR2 is SASEGT. The CDR3 has 14 amino acids.

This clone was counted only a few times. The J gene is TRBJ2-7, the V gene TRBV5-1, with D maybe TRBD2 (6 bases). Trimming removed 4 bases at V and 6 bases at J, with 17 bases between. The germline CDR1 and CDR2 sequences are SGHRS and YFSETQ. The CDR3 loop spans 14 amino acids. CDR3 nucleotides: TGCGCCAGCAGCGTATGGGGGGACCAGGGCGAGCAGTACTTC. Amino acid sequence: CASSVWGDQGEQYF.

CDR3 bases: TGTGCCAGCAGCTCGCCATCGGCTGGGGCTATTGCTTTCTTT. Encoded protein: CASSSPSAGAIAFF. The chain uses TRBV5-8 and TRBJ1-1, with a possible D match to TRBD1 (5 bases). The CDR3 consists of 14 residues. Germline CDR1 SGHTS, CDR2 YDEGEE. V was clipped by 3 bases and J by 11 bases, with 20 bases between them.

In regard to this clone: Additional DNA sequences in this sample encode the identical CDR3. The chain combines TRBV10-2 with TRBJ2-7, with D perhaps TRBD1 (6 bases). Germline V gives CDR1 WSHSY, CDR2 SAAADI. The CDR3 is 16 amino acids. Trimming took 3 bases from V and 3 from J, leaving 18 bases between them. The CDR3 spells CASSESPNRAVYEQYF. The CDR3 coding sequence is TGCGCCAGCAGTGAATCCCCTAACAGGGCAGTCTACGAGCAGTACTTC.

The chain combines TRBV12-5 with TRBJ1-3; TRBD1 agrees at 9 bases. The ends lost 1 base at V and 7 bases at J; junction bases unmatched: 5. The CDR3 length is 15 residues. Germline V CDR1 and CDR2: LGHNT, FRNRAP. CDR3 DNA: TGTGCTAGTGGTTTGGCCGGGACAGGGACTAACACCATATATTTT. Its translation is CASGLAGTGTNTIYF. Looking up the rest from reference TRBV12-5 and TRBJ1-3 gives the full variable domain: DARVTQTPRHKVTEMGQEVTMRCQPILGHNTVFWYRQTMMQGLELLAYFRNRAPLDDSGMPKDRFSAEMPDATLATLKIQPSEPRDSAVYFCASGLAGTGTNTIYFGEGSWLTVV.

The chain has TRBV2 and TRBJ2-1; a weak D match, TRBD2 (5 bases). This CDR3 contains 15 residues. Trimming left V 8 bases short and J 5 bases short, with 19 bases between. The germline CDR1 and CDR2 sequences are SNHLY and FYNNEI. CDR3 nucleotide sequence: TGTGCCAGCCGGAGGACGGAGCCACCTCACAATGAGCAGTTCTTC. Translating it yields CASRRTEPPHNEQFF.

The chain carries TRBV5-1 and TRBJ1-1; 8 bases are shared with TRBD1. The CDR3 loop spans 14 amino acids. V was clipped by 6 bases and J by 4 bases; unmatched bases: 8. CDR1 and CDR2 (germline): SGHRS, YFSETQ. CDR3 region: CASNPTGEITEAFF. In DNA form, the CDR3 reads TGCGCCAGCAACCCGACAGGGGAAATCACTGAAGCTTTCTTT.

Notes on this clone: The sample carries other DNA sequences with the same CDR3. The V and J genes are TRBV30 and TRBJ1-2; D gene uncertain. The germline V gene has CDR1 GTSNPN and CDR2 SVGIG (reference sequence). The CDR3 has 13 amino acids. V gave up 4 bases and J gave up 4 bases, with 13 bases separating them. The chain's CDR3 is CAWNPDRGYGYTF. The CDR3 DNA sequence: TGTGCCTGGAATCCAGATCGGGGCTATGGCTACACCTTC.

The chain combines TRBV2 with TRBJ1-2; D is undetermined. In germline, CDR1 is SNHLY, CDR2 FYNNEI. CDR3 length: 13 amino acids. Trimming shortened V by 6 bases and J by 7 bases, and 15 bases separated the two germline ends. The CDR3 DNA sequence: TGTGCCAGCAGGCCCACTCCGAGCGGTGGCTACACCTTC. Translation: CASRPTPSGGYTF.

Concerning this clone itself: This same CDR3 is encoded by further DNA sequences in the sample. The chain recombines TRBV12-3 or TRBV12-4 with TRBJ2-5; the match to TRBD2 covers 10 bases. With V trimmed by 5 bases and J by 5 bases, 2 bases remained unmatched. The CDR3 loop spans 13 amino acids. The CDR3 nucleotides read TGTGCCAGCAGTGCGACTAGCGGGGAGACCCAGTACTTC. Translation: CASSATSGETQYF.

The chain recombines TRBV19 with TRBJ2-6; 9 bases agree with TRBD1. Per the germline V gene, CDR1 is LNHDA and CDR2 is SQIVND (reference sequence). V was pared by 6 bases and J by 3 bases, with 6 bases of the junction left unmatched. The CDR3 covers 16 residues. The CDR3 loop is CASSVQGAIGANVLTF. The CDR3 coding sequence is TGTGCCAGTAGCGTACAGGGGGCGATTGGGGCCAACGTCCTGACTTTC.

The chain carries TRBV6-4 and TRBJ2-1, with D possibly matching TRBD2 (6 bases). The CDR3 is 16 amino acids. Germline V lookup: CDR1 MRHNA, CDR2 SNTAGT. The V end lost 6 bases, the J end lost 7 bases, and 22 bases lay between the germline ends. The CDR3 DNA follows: TGTGCCAGCAGCCTCCATTTGAGGGGAGGTAGGAATGAGCAGTTCTTC. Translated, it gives CASSLHLRGGRNEQFF.

This chain's CDR3 is CASHKRTDRSPYEQYF. CDR3 coding DNA: TGTGCCTCCCATAAGAGGACAGACCGCAGCCCTTACGAGCAGTACTTC. The V call is TRBV30, the J call TRBJ2-7, with a weak D call TRBD1 (6 bases). Germline loops: CDR1 GTSNPN, CDR2 SVGIG (reference sequence). Trimming pared 7 bases from V and 4 bases from J, leaving 26 bases between. The CDR3 consists of 16 residues.

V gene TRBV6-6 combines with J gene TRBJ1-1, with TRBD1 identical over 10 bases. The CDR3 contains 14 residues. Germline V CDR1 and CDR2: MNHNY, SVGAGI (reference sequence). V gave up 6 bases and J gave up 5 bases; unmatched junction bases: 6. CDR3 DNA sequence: TGTGCCAGCAGCCTCTGGACAGGGGGAACTGAAGCTTTCTTT. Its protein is CASSLWTGGTEAFF.

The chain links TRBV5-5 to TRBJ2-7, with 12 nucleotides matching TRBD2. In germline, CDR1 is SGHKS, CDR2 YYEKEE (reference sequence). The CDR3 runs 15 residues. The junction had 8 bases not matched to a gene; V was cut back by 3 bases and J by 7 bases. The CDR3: CASSSMTSGGGEQYF. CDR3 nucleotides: TGTGCCAGCAGCTCGATGACTAGCGGGGGAGGTGAGCAGTACTTC.

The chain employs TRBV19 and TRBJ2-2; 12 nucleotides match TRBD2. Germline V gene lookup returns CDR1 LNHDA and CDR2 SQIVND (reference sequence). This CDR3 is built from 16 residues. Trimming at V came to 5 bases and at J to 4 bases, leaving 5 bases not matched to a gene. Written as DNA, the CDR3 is TGTGCCAGTAGTCCGCTAGCGGGGGGGAGCACCGGGGAGCTGTTTTTT. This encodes CASSPLAGGSTGELFF.

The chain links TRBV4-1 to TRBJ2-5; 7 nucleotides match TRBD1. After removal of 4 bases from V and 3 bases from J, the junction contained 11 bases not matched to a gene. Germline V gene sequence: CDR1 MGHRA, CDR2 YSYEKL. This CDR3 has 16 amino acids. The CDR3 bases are TGCGCCAGCAGCCGTACCCGGGACAGAGCTGAAGAGACCCAGTACTTC. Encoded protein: CASSRTRDRAEETQYF.

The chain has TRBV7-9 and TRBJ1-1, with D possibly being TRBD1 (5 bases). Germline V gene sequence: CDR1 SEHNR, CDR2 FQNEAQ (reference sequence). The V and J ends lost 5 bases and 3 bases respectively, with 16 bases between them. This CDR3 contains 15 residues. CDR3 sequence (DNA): TGTGCCAGCAGCACCGGTCTGGGGGGTGACACTGAAGCTTTCTTT. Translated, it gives CASSTGLGGDTEAFF.

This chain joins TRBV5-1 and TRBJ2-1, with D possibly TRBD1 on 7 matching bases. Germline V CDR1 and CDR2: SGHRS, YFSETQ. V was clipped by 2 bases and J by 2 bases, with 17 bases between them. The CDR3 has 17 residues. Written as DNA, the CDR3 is TGCGCCAGCAGCTTCCCCCCGCAGGGGGGACCCTACAATGAGCAGTTCTTC. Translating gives CASSFPPQGGPYNEQFF. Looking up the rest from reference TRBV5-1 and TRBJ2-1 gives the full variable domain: KAGVTQTPRYLIKTRGQQVTLSCSPISGHRSVSWYQQTPGQGLQFLFEYFSETQRNKGNFPGRFSGRQFSNSRSEMNVSTLELGDSALYLCASSFPPQGGPYNEQFFGPGTRLTVL.

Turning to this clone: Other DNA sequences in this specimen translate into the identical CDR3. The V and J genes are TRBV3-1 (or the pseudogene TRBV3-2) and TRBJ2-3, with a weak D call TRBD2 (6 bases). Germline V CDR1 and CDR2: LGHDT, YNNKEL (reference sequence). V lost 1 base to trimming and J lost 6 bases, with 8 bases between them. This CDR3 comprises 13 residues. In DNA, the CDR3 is TGTGCCAGCAGCCAAGGGAGGGCGGATACGCAGTATTTT. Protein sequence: CASSQGRADTQYF.

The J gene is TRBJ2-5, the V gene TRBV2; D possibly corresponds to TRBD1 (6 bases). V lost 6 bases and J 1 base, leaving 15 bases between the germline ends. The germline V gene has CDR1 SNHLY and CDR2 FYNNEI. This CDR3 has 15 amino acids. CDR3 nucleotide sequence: TGTGCCAGCAGACTTCGACAGGCCCCCCAAGAGACCCAGTACTTC. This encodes CASRLRQAPQETQYF.